This TCR beta chain comes out of a study of T cell responses to AZD1222 COVID-19 vaccine. TCRdb keeps only in-frame clones here, not all; method: immunoSEQ multiplex PCR. The data contain 150,000 or so clones, about 90% of them singletons. The sample was peripheral blood, taken 28 days after the second AZD1222 dose. The clonotype originates from an adult who received the AZD1222 COVID-19 vaccine.

The CDR3 nucleotides are TGTGCCAGCAGCTCCAGGGGCGGGGTGACCTACGAGCAGTACTTC. Its protein is CASSSRGGVTYEQYF. This rearrangement joins TRBV5-6 to TRBJ2-7; either TRBD1 or TRBD2 may supply D (6 bases each). CDR3 length: 15 amino acids. V was pared by 3 bases and J by 2 bases, with 15 bases between. CDR1 is SGHDT, CDR2 YYEEEE, per germline.